Included here is one TCR beta chain sequence, with context. The antigen remains unidentified. Second-dose recipients at about 4 or about 12 weeks were treated as one pooled group. Using immunoSEQ multiplex PCR, the repertoire was profiled, and TCRdb retains in-frame clones only, with some absent. Altogether tens of thousands of clones are present, over 75% being singletons, with the ten largest covering around 3.5%. The sample belongs to a study of T cell responses to AZD1222 COVID-19 vaccine. Findings and limits, study-wide: The repertoires were collected only after the peak T cell response. When two AZD1222 doses had been given, Spike-specific TCR breadth and depth rose. Baseline seropositives among AZD1222 recipients totaled only 5 or 6.

This CDR3 is built from 13 residues. Germline-derived CDR1 and CDR2 are LNHDA and SQIVND (reference sequence). The V end lost 5 bases, the J end lost 1 base, and 7 bases lay between the germline ends. This sequence joins TRBV19 and TRBJ2-3; D remains unclear. The material sequenced was peripheral blood, taken 28 days after the second AZD1222 dose. The source of this sequence is an adult who received the AZD1222 COVID-19 vaccine. CDR3 sequence reads: CASSSVRTDTQYF. CDR3 nucleotides: TGTGCCAGTAGTTCTGTACGCACAGATACGCAGTATTTT.